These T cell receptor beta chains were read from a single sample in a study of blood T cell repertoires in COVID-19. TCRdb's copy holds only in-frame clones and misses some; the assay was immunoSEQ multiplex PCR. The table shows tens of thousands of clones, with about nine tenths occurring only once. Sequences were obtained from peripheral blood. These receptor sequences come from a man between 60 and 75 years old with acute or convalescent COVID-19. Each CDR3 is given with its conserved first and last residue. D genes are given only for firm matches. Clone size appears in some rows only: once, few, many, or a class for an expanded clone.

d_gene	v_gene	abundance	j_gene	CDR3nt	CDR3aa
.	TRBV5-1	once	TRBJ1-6	TGCGCCAGCAGCTTGGGTACGGCGGGGGTCGGTTCACCCCTCCACTTT	CASSLGTAGVGSPLHF
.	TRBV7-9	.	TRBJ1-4	TGTGCCAGCAGCCCCCTACCGGGATTCGGGGAAAAACTGTTTTTT	CASSPLPGFGEKLFF
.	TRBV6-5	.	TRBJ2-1	TGTGCCAGCAGTTTCCGCGTACTAGGCCCCAATGAGCAGTTCTTC	CASSFRVLGPNEQFF
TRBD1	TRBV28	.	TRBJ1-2	TGTGCCAGCAGTCTCCCGGGTCAGGGGGTTGGCTACACCTTC	CASSLPGQGVGYTF
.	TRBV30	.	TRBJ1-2	TGTGCCTGGAGTGTCTCGGATGGCTACACCTTC	CAWSVSDGYTF
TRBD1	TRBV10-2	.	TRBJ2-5	TGCGCCAGCAGCGCAGGGGGCGCAGAGACCCAGTACTTC	CASSAGGAETQYF
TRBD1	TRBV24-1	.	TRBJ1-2	TGTGCCACAGCCGAGGGGGCCAACTATGGCTACACCTTC	CATAEGANYGYTF
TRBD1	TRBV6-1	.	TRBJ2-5	TGTGCCAGCAGTGCAGGGTCCGGGACAGGGCTAGAGACCCAGTACTTC	CASSAGSGTGLETQYF
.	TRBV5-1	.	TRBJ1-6	TGCGCCAGCAGCTCGTCGAATTCACCCCTCCACTTT	CASSSSNSPLHF
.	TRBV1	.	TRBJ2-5	TGCACCAGCAGTCCGATGGGCCGCGAGACCCAGTACTTC	CTSSPMGRETQYF
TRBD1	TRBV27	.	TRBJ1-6	TGTGCCAGCAGTTTCCAGGGACAGGGGGCTAAGAGAGGCCCGAGCTCCTATAATTCACCCCTCCACTTT	CASSFQGQGAKRGPSSYNSPLHF
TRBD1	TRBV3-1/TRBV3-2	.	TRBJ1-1	TGTGCCAGCAGCCTAGAGGGGGCCATGAACACTGAAGCTTTCTTT	CASSLEGAMNTEAFF
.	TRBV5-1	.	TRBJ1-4	TGCGCCAGCAGCTCCACCGGGATTTCCTCTAATGAAAAACTGTTTTTT	CASSSTGISSNEKLFF
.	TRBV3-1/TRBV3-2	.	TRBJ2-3	TGTGCCAGCAGCCGGAGGTCCACCGTAAGCACAGATACGCAGTATTTT	CASSRRSTVSTDTQYF
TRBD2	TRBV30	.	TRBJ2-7	TGTGCCTGGAGTCCCACGACTAGCGGGGGCTACGAGCAGTACTTC	CAWSPTTSGGYEQYF
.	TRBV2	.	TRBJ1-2	TGTGCCAGCAGAAGGGTTCCAGGGGCGGACTATGGCTACACCTTC	CASRRVPGADYGYTF
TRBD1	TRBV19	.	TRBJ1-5	TGTGCCAGTAGTACCGCGGGACAGGGGGCAAATCAGCCCCAGCATTTT	CASSTAGQGANQPQHF
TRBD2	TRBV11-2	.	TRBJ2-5	TGTGCGTCGGCTAGCGGGGGGAAGTACCAAGAGACCCAGTACTTC	CASASGGKYQETQYF
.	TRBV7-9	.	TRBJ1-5	TGTGCCAGCAGTCTATCATCAGGAATGCAGCCCCAGCATTTT	CASSLSSGMQPQHF
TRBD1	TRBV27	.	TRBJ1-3	TGTGCCAGCAGTTTATCGCGACAGGGAAGCTCTGGAAACACCATATATTTT	CASSLSRQGSSGNTIYF
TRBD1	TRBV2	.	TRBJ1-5	TGTGCCAGCAGTGAAGGGGACAGATACAATCAGCCCCAGCATTTT	CASSEGDRYNQPQHF
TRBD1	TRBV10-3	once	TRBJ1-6	TGTGCCTCCAGACAGGGCGCAAACATTTGGGATAATTCACCCCTCCACTTT	CASRQGANIWDNSPLHF
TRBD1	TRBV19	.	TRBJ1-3	TGTGCCAGTAGTACGACAGGGCTTGCTGGAAACACCATATATTTT	CASSTTGLAGNTIYF
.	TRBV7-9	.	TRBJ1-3	TGTGCCAGCAATCGGCGGGGATTTTCGGATGGAAACACCATATATTTT	CASNRRGFSDGNTIYF
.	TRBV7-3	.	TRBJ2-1	TGTGCCAGCAGCTCACTAGCACAGGGGAATACCTTGGATGAGCAGTTCTTC	CASSSLAQGNTLDEQFF
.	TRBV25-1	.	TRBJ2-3	TGTGCCAGCAGTGTTTCCCTAGATACGCAGTATTTT	CASSVSLDTQYF
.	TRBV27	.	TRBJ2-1	TGTGCCAGCAGTTTAGGGAGCCTTTACAATGAGCAGTTCTTC	CASSLGSLYNEQFF
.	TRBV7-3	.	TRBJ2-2	TGTGCCAGCAGCCCTGACAAGGGGGAGCTGTTTTTT	CASSPDKGELFF
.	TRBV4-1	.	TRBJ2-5	TGCGCCAGCAGCCAAGACGAAGCTGCGACCCAGTACTTC	CASSQDEAATQYF
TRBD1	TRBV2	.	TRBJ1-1	TGTGCCAGCAGTGTGGGGGACAGGGTAGGGACTGAAGCTTTCTTT	CASSVGDRVGTEAFF
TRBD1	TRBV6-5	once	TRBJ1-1	TGTGCCAGCAGGGGGACCAACAGGGGGAACACTGAAGCTTTCTTT	CASRGTNRGNTEAFF